These T cell receptor beta chains were read from a single sample in a study of Graves' ophthalmopathy and Graves' hyperthyroidism. Each CDR3 protein is one row after TCRdb ran MiXCR on the multiplex PCR reads. Among 1 million to 1.3 million distinct CDR3 sequences, 35% to 45% were seen once, and the ten largest hold 11%. The sequenced sample consisted of peripheral blood or thyroid tissue (not recorded which). The receptors stem from an adult man with Graves' hyperthyroidism. CDR3s include the opening cysteine and the closing phenylalanine or tryptophan. A D gene is named only where the DNA matches it firmly. The size entry is marked missing in some rows and otherwise reads once, few, many or a size class.

v_gene: TRBV10-3; abundance: many; j_gene: TRBJ1-1; d_gene: .; CDR3aa: CAISESGSQNTEAFF; CDR3nt: TGTGCCATCAGTGAGTCAGGCAGCCAGAACACTGAAGCTTTCTTT
v_gene: TRBV5-6; abundance: .; j_gene: TRBJ1-2; d_gene: .; CDR3aa: CASSSNRGRWEWHYGYTF; CDR3nt: TGTGCCAGCAGCTCAAACCGGGGCAGGTGGGAGTGGCACTATGGCTACACCTTC
v_gene: TRBV2; abundance: few; j_gene: TRBJ2-7; d_gene: TRBD1; CDR3aa: CASRDRAGWNEQYF; CDR3nt: TGTGCCAGCCGAGACAGGGCTGGCTGGAACGAGCAGTACTTC
v_gene: TRBV10-2; abundance: .; j_gene: TRBJ1-5; d_gene: .; CDR3aa: CASVDSEGSQPQHF; CDR3nt: TGCGCCAGCGTCGACAGTGAAGGGAGCCAGCCCCAGCATTTT
v_gene: TRBV24-1; abundance: many; j_gene: TRBJ2-7; d_gene: TRBD1; CDR3aa: CATSDSRTGGSYEQYF; CDR3nt: TGTGCCACCAGTGATTCCCGGACAGGGGGCTCGTACGAGCAGTACTTC
v_gene: TRBV20-1; abundance: .; j_gene: TRBJ1-1; d_gene: .; CDR3aa: CSANRSPMNTEAFF; CDR3nt: TGCAGTGCCAACCGTTCGCCGATGAACACTGAAGCTTTCTTT
v_gene: TRBV7-3; abundance: .; j_gene: TRBJ1-5; d_gene: .; CDR3aa: CASSLFEGLRCNQPQHF; CDR3nt: TGTGCCAGCAGCTTATTCGAGGGGTTACGTTGCAATCAGCCCCAGCATTTT
v_gene: TRBV5-8; abundance: .; j_gene: TRBJ2-1; d_gene: .; CDR3aa: CASSLGETGSHQFF; CDR3nt: TGCGCCAGCAGCTTGGGGGAAACAGGGAGCCACCAGTTCTTC
v_gene: TRBV20-1; abundance: .; j_gene: TRBJ1-3; d_gene: .; CDR3aa: CSASRPGTALTGNTIYF; CDR3nt: TGCAGTGCGTCTCGCCCCGGGACGGCGCTTACTGGAAACACCATATATTTT
v_gene: TRBV29-1; abundance: many; j_gene: TRBJ2-7; d_gene: .; CDR3aa: CSVERQKSGSSYEQYF; CDR3nt: TGCAGCGTTGAGAGGCAGAAGTCGGGATCCTCCTACGAGCAGTACTTC
v_gene: TRBV29-1; abundance: .; j_gene: TRBJ1-1; d_gene: .; CDR3aa: CSVEQGSEAFF; CDR3nt: TGCAGCGTTGAACAGGGATCTGAAGCTTTCTTT
v_gene: TRBV20-1; abundance: many; j_gene: TRBJ2-5; d_gene: .; CDR3aa: CSARVEARETQYF; CDR3nt: TGCAGTGCTAGAGTCGAGGCGAGGGAGACCCAGTACTTC
v_gene: TRBV3-1; abundance: .; j_gene: TRBJ2-2; d_gene: TRBD1; CDR3aa: CASSQEVYGRGPGELFF; CDR3nt: TGTGCCAGCAGCCAAGAAGTCTATGGCAGGGGGCCCGGGGAGCTGTTTTTT
v_gene: TRBV12-3/TRBV12-4; abundance: .; j_gene: TRBJ1-1; d_gene: .; CDR3aa: CASSFTGGGRTEAFF; CDR3nt: TGTGCCAGCAGTTTCACGGGGGGCGGACGGACTGAAGCTTTCTTT
v_gene: TRBV5-4; abundance: .; j_gene: TRBJ2-5; d_gene: TRBD2; CDR3aa: CASSQTSSLLETRYF; CDR3nt: TGTGCCAGCAGCCAGACTAGCAGTTTGTTGGAGACCCGGTACTTC
v_gene: TRBV10-3; abundance: few; j_gene: TRBJ2-7; d_gene: .; CDR3aa: CASRPAAAGGYEQYF; CDR3nt: TGTGCCAGCAGACCCGCGGCAGCGGGTGGCTACGAGCAGTACTTC